Shown below are 26 T cell receptor beta chains from a single sample sequenced in a study of blood T cell repertoires in COVID-19. Repertoires were generated with immunoSEQ multiplex PCR, while TCRdb's copy carries only in-frame clones and drops some. The sample gives fewer than 250,000 clones, around four fifths of which show up once; roughly 2.9% is in the top ten. What was sequenced was peripheral blood. Source of these receptors: a man aged 45 to 65 with active or convalescent COVID-19.

This chain's CDR3 is CASSSTGRFAEAFF. The DNA of the CDR3 is TGTGCCAGCAGCTCAACCGGTAGATTCGCTGAAGCTTTCTTT. The chain carries TRBV9 and TRBJ1-1; D is uncertain. Trimming shortened V by 4 bases and J by 6 bases, and 16 bases separated the two germline ends. This CDR3 is 14 amino acids long. CDR1 is SGDLS and CDR2 is YYNGEE in the germline V gene.

The chain uses TRBV11-2 and TRBJ2-1, with D perhaps TRBD2 (6 bases). There are 15 residues in the CDR3. Germline-derived CDR1 and CDR2 are SGHAT and FQNNGV. Trimming pared 4 bases from V and 0 bases from J, leaving 10 bases between. CDR3 nucleotide sequence: TGTGCCAGCAGCTCCCTGCGGGGCTCCTACAATGAGCAGTTCTTC. Protein sequence: CASSSLRGSYNEQFF.

The chain recombines TRBV3-1 (or the pseudogene TRBV3-2) with TRBJ2-5; a possible D gene is TRBD1 (6 bases). V was clipped by 0 bases and J by 5 bases, with 19 bases between them. This CDR3 is 17 amino acids long. CDR1 and CDR2 (germline): LGHDT, YNNKEL (reference sequence). CDR3 bases: TGTGCCAGCAGCCAAGATCTTTCCGGCAGGGGCCGGGAGACCCAGTACTTC. Residues: CASSQDLSGRGRETQYF.

The rearrangement links TRBV30 to TRBJ1-2; TRBD1 aligns across 8 bases. This CDR3 contains 14 residues. CDR1 and CDR2 (germline): GTSNPN, SVGIG (reference sequence). The DNA for the CDR3 is TGTGCAGAAGCTACAGGGGGGCGGACCTATGGCTACACCTTC. Its translation is CAEATGGRTYGYTF.

This chain joins TRBV30 and TRBJ2-3, with 9 bases aligning to TRBD2. This CDR3 contains 15 residues. The junction had 8 bases not matched to a gene; V was cut back by 5 bases and J by 2 bases. Germline V gene data show CDR1 as GTSNPN and CDR2 as SVGIG (reference sequence). DNA for the CDR3: TGTGCCTGGTGGAAGCGGGGGGTCAACACAGATACGCAGTATTTT. Protein: CAWWKRGVNTDTQYF.

The V gene is TRBV6-1, the J gene TRBJ2-1; D gene uncertain. The CDR3 consists of 15 residues. CDR1 and CDR2 (germline): MNHNS, SASEGT. Trimming removed 6 bases at V and 0 bases at J, with 12 bases between. CDR3 nucleotides: TGTGCCAGCAGGCCCGGGTTCTCCTCCTACAATGAGCAGTTCTTC. This gives the protein CASRPGFSSYNEQFF.

A word on this clone: At one end, the junction sequence differs from germline, possibly due to a read error. The genes are TRBV6-5 and TRBJ2-2, with TRBD2 as a possible D gene (6 bases). Germline V gives CDR1 MNHEY, CDR2 SVGAGI. The CDR3 totals 15 residues. CDR3 coding DNA: TGTGCCAGCAGTTACTTCGCGGGGAACGCCGGGGAGCTGTTTTTT. Translation gives CASSYFAGNAGELFF.

The chain employs TRBV5-1 and TRBJ2-3; 7 bases fit TRBD2. The germline V gene encodes CDR1 SGHRS and CDR2 YFSETQ. CDR3 length equals 16 residues. The junction had 8 bases not matched to a gene; V was cut back by 0 bases and J by 4 bases. The chain's CDR3 is CASSLEGPSGSDTQYF. The CDR3 DNA follows: TGCGCCAGCAGCTTGGAGGGTCCTAGCGGATCAGATACGCAGTATTTT.

The chain links TRBV9 to TRBJ2-3; TRBD2 aligns across 8 bases. This CDR3 is built from 16 residues. The germline V gene has CDR1 SGDLS and CDR2 YYNGEE. Germline trimming cut 0 bases from V and 4 bases from J; bases unmatched to any gene: 7. The CDR3: CASSVEGAGGADTQYF. The CDR3 bases are TGTGCCAGCAGCGTAGAAGGGGCCGGGGGGGCAGATACGCAGTATTTT.

The chain couples TRBV7-6 to TRBJ1-2, with 9 nucleotides matching TRBD1. The germline gives CDR1 SGHVS, CDR2 FNYEAQ. V lost 1 base, J lost 8 bases, and 5 bases stayed unmatched. This CDR3 is 14 amino acids long. The CDR3 DNA sequence: TGTGCCAGCAGCTTAGAACAGGGGGCCTACGGCTACACCTTC. Its protein product is CASSLEQGAYGYTF.

This clone was counted once. This chain connects TRBV27 to TRBJ2-1; TRBD2 matches 9 bases. The CDR3 is 13 amino acids. Looked up from germline, CDR1 is MNHEY and CDR2 is SMNVEV (reference sequence). In nucleotides, the CDR3 is TGTGCTACTACTAGCGGGTACTACAATGAGCAGTTCTTC. It is translated as CATTSGYYNEQFF.

In DNA form, the CDR3 reads TGCGCCAGCGGGAGACTAGCGGGGTTGGATACGCAGTATTTT. Translated, it gives CASGRLAGLDTQYF. The chain is built from TRBV4-1 and TRBJ2-3, with 11 bases matching TRBD2. CDR3 size: 14 residues. With 8 bases clipped from V and 6 bases from J, the junction kept 7 bases outside the gene matches. Germline V gives CDR1 MGHRA, CDR2 YSYEKL.

This clone was counted at least ten times. The genes are TRBV30 and TRBJ1-2; TRBD1 is a possible D gene (6 bases). Trimming took 8 bases from V and 7 from J, leaving 17 bases between them. The CDR3 is 12 residues long. Germline loops: CDR1 GTSNPN, CDR2 SVGIG (reference sequence). Written as DNA, the CDR3 is TGTGCCGGACCGGGCCCCAGGGGTGGCTACACCTTC. It specifies CAGPGPRGGYTF.

The chain couples TRBV7-8 to TRBJ2-7; TRBD1 is a possible D gene (5 bases). Germline V gene sequence: CDR1 SGHVS, CDR2 FQNEAQ. V gave up 3 bases and J gave up 6 bases, with 9 bases separating them. The CDR3 runs to 12 residues. The CDR3 region has the DNA TGTGCCAGCAGCTTGGACAATCGCGAGCAGTACTTC. It specifies CASSLDNREQYF.

The V gene is TRBV5-1, the J gene TRBJ1-1; 8 nucleotides align to TRBD1. Germline lookup yields CDR1 SGHRS and CDR2 YFSETQ. The CDR3 has 17 amino acids. Trimming at V came to 3 bases and at J to 4 bases, leaving 14 bases not matched to a gene. The CDR3 DNA reads as TGCGCCAGCAGCTCGTCGATAAGGACAGGGAGGGGCACTGAAGCTTTCTTT. It translates to CASSSSIRTGRGTEAFF.

The CDR3 loop reads CASRTSGGALNEQFF. CDR3 DNA sequence: TGTGCCAGCAGAACTAGCGGGGGGGCTCTCAATGAGCAGTTCTTC. The chain employs TRBV7-9 and TRBJ2-1, with 13 bases identical to TRBD2. Germline V gene sequence: CDR1 SEHNR, CDR2 FQNEAQ (reference sequence). The CDR3 extends over 15 amino acids. V lost 6 bases, J lost 6 bases, and 5 bases stayed unmatched.

The chain links TRBV19 to TRBJ2-1, with TRBD2 matching over 11 bases. In germline, CDR1 is LNHDA, CDR2 SQIVND (reference sequence). CDR3 length equals 14 residues. Germline trimming cut 7 bases from V and 7 bases from J; bases unmatched to any gene: 6. The CDR3 DNA reads TGTGCCAGTACTGGATCTAGCGGGGGGAATGAGCAGTTCTTC. Translating it yields CASTGSSGGNEQFF.

The chain is built from TRBV6-5 and TRBJ2-4, with TRBD1 as a possible D gene (6 bases). Germline loops: CDR1 MNHEY, CDR2 SVGAGI. The CDR3 loop spans 15 amino acids. The germline V and J ends were trimmed by 6 bases and 1 base, with 13 bases remaining between them. The CDR3 bases are TGTGCCAGCAGCGTAGGGACACTGGCCAAAAACATTCAGTACTTC. It yields the protein CASSVGTLAKNIQYF.

The gene calls are TRBV2 and TRBJ1-2; D perhaps matches TRBD1 (5 bases). Per germline, CDR1 SNHLY and CDR2 FYNNEI. The ends were cut back, 11 bases at V and 0 bases at J, with 10 bases in the middle. The CDR3 is made up of 12 amino acids. The CDR3 DNA reads TGTGCCGGCGGGACGTCTAACTATGGCTACACCTTC. Its protein is CAGGTSNYGYTF.

To note about this clone: The same CDR3 arises from other DNA sequences in this sample as well. The chain joins TRBV7-3 to TRBJ1-1; 7 bases are a match to TRBD1. Trimming cost V 4 bases and J 5 bases; bases outside gene matches: 4. Per germline, CDR1 SGHTA and CDR2 FQGTGA. CDR3 length: 13 amino acids. In DNA form, the CDR3 reads TGTGCCAGCAGCTCGAACAGGGGAACTGAAGCTTTCTTT. Translation: CASSSNRGTEAFF.

About this clone itself: An end of the junction differs from the germline gene, which may be a read error. V and J are TRBV5-4 and TRBJ2-5, with a tentative D call TRBD2 (7 bases). The CDR3 loop spans 13 amino acids. Germline V gene sequence: CDR1 SGHNT, CDR2 YYREEE (reference sequence). CDR3 nucleotides: TGTGCCAGCAGCTATTTAGGGGGGGACGCGCTGGACTTC. Its protein product is CASSYLGGDALDF.

The chain has TRBV12-3 or TRBV12-4 and TRBJ2-1; D might be TRBD1 (5 bases). This CDR3 is built from 13 residues. Deletions cut 5 bases from V and 7 bases from J, with 12 bases between. CDR3 DNA: TGTGCCAGCAGTCTGCCCCAGGGTAATGAGCAGTTCTTC. Its protein is CASSLPQGNEQFF.

J is TRBJ1-2 and V is TRBV25-1, with unresolved D. This CDR3 is 14 amino acids long. CDR1 and CDR2 (germline): MGHDK, SYGVNS. V was trimmed by 5 bases and J by 4 bases, leaving 14 bases between them. The CDR3 reads CASSSLISSYGYTF. Written as DNA, the CDR3 is TGTGCCAGCAGTTCCCTCATCAGTTCCTATGGCTACACCTTC.

The CDR3 here is CASSPGQGAINEKLFF. The CDR3 coding sequence is TGTGCCAGCAGTCCGGGACAGGGGGCGATTAATGAAAAACTGTTTTTT. V is TRBV27 and J is TRBJ1-4; the match to TRBD1 covers 12 bases. Per the germline V gene, CDR1 is MNHEY and CDR2 is SMNVEV (reference sequence). With 5 bases clipped from V and 4 bases from J, the junction kept 5 bases outside the gene matches. The CDR3 totals 16 residues.

The genes are TRBV11-3 and TRBJ1-6, with D possibly TRBD1 on 5 matching bases. The CDR3 is 14 residues long. Trimming removed 5 bases at V and 5 bases at J, with 10 bases between. The germline CDR1 and CDR2 sequences are SGHNT and YENEEA. The DNA for the CDR3 is TGTGCCAGCAGCCTAGGACACAATAATTCACCCCTCCACTTT. Amino acid sequence: CASSLGHNNSPLHF.

The rearrangement uses TRBV19 and TRBJ1-3; D perhaps matches TRBD1 (6 bases). V lost 8 bases and J lost 8, with 16 bases in between. This CDR3 has 13 amino acids. CDR1 and CDR2 from the germline V gene are LNHDA and SQIVND (reference sequence). CDR3: CASGAQGGDTIYF. CDR3 nucleotides: TGTGCCAGTGGAGCACAGGGTGGGGACACCATATATTTT.